This TCR beta chain comes out of a study of preoperative IRX-2 immunotherapy in early breast cancer. The V and J ends lost 4 bases and 2 bases respectively, with 15 bases between them. Per the germline V gene, CDR1 is SGHRS and CDR2 is YFSETQ. The CDR3 is 15 residues long. TCRdb keeps only in-frame clones here, not all; method: immunoSEQ multiplex PCR. Found here are about 3,700 clones, 60% to 80% of them singletons; the top ten hold roughly 12%. Noted treatment: preoperative locoregional IRX-2 cytokine immunotherapy. Preoperative locoregional IRX-2 cytokine immunotherapy was tested in the phase Ib source study.

J is TRBJ1-2 and V is TRBV5-1, with a weak D call TRBD1 (5 bases). The sequencing here drew on tumor tissue, taken after IRX-2 immunotherapy. This sequence was found in a human donor with breast cancer. The CDR3 DNA follows: TGCGCCAGCAGCCCCGGGGACGGGGGAAACTATGGCTACACCTTC. It specifies CASSPGDGGNYGYTF. Looking up the rest from reference TRBV5-1 and TRBJ1-2 gives the full variable domain: KAGVTQTPRYLIKTRGQQVTLSCSPISGHRSVSWYQQTPGQGLQFLFEYFSETQRNKGNFPGRFSGRQFSNSRSEMNVSTLELGDSALYLCASSPGDGGNYGYTFGSGTRLTVV.